The sequence of this TCR beta chain was determined in a study of shared clonotypes between healthy human individuals. Broader study findings: Collection of samples was limited to blood; tissue repertoires likely differ. The small donor group covered limited genetic and exposure diversity.

V shed 4 bases, J shed 8 bases, and the junction held 7 bases outside the gene matches. The CDR3 is 13 amino acids. Germline V gives CDR1 MGHRA, CDR2 YSYEKL. Caucasian adults living in Nashville, Tennessee, provided all samples. It was across several immunoSEQ plates that each subset's genomic DNA was evenly split. Libraries were prepared by immunoSEQ multiplex PCR; TCRdb keeps only in-frame clonotypes and omits some of them. This table holds hundreds of thousands of clones, about three quarters found once. This clone was recorded a few times. The antigen is unknown. Sample: PBMCs. This TCR came from a woman in her thirties or forties in good health. Some clones in this sample may be carry-over from other donors' samples. The chain combines TRBV4-1 with TRBJ1-2; 7 nucleotides agree with TRBD1. Written as DNA, the CDR3 is TGCGCCAGCAGCCCTCGGACAGGCGGAGGCTACACCTTC. Translated: CASSPRTGGGYTF.